This T cell receptor beta chain was captured in a study of blood T cell repertoires in COVID-19. Study at large: There were acute and convalescent COVID-19 samples, and they came from the United States, Italy and Spain. The analysed material was cDNA or gDNA that came from T cells, B-cell-depleted T cells, or PBMCs.

This clone has only one observation. The CDR3 loop spans 13 amino acids. Germline assignment: CDR1 MNHEY and CDR2 SVGAGI. The V and J ends lost 6 bases and 7 bases, in that order; junction bases with no gene match: 7. Per the study methods: Reference gene primer amplification yielded estimated nucleated cell counts. Profiled with immunoSEQ multiplex PCR; TCRdb holds only in-frame clones, not every one. The V and J calls and clone size are taken from that table; D and trimming were inferred from the DNA. The sample records about 190,000 clones, over 80% being singletons. The specimen sequenced was peripheral blood. The gene calls are TRBV6-5 and TRBJ1-2; 8 bases line up with TRBD1. The source is a woman aged 25 to 39 with acute or convalescent COVID-19. The DNA of the CDR3 is TGTGCCAGCAGGGCGGACAGGGTTAGTGGCTACACCTTC. This translates into CASRADRVSGYTF.